These T cell receptor beta chains were read from a single sample in a study of CD8+CD57+ T cells in acquired aplastic anemia. TCRdb independently ran MiXCR on the reads; one entry per CDR3 protein. Of about 260,000 distinct CDR3 sequences listed, approximately 82% are singletons. The sequencing sample was made of sorted CD4+, CD8+, or CD8+CD57+ T cells (not recorded which) from PBMCs. The source is a human donor with aplastic anemia. Both conserved end residues are part of each CDR3. The D gene is left open where the match is weak. Clone size is stated in some rows and not others, as once, few, many or a class when expanded.

d_call: NA; j_call: TRBJ1-6; clone_size: NA; v_call: TRBV10-3; cdr3_aa: CASSRVAGQRSPLHF; cdr3_nt: TGTGCCAGCAGCCGGGTAGCAGGGCAGCGGTCACCCCTCCACTTT
d_call: NA; j_call: TRBJ1-5; clone_size: NA; v_call: TRBV7-3; cdr3_aa: CASSLKSDPHHHF; cdr3_nt: TGTGCCAGCAGTTTAAAAAGCGACCCCCACCATCATTTT
d_call: TRBD2; j_call: TRBJ2-1; clone_size: NA; v_call: TRBV24-1; cdr3_aa: CATSGLAGEEVNYNEQFF; cdr3_nt: TGTGCCACCAGTGGACTAGCGGGAGAAGAGGTAAACTACAATGAGCAGTTCTTC
d_call: NA; j_call: TRBJ2-3; clone_size: NA; v_call: TRBV12-3/TRBV12-4; cdr3_aa: CASSSQGGARVKYF; cdr3_nt: TGTGCCAGCAGTTCACAAGGGGGGGCCCGGGTCAAGTATTTT
d_call: TRBD2; j_call: TRBJ2-1; clone_size: NA; v_call: TRBV7-8; cdr3_aa: CASSDGGVDPQIF; cdr3_nt: TGTGCCAGCAGTGATGGGGGGGTTGATCCGCAGATCTTC
d_call: TRBD2; j_call: TRBJ2-7; clone_size: NA; v_call: TRBV7-2; cdr3_aa: CASSLAGWGNEQYF; cdr3_nt: TGTGCTAGCAGCTTAGCGGGTTGGGGGAACGAGCAGTACTTC
d_call: TRBD1; j_call: TRBJ2-3; clone_size: once; v_call: TRBV7-8; cdr3_aa: CASSVGGQSTDTQDTQYF; cdr3_nt: TGTGCCAGCAGCGTAGGGGGACAGAGCACAGATACGCAGGATACGCAGTATTTT
d_call: NA; j_call: TRBJ2-3; clone_size: NA; v_call: TRBV12-3/TRBV12-4; cdr3_aa: CASSTAGRQSTPATQYF; cdr3_nt: TGTGCCAGCAGTACAGCAGGGAGACAATCAACCCCAGCAACGCAGTATTTT
d_call: NA; j_call: TRBJ2-5; clone_size: NA; v_call: TRBV15; cdr3_aa: CVTARDGAQETQYF; cdr3_nt: TGTGTCACTGCCAGAGACGGCGCTCAAGAGACCCAGTACTTC
d_call: NA; j_call: TRBJ1-1; clone_size: NA; v_call: TRBV7-2; cdr3_aa: CASSLEVTADTDAFF; cdr3_nt: TGTGCCAGCAGCTTAGAGGTGACAGCCGACACTGACGCTTTCTTT
d_call: NA; j_call: TRBJ2-1; clone_size: NA; v_call: TRBV24-1; cdr3_aa: CASIDGGNDEQFF; cdr3_nt: TGTGCCAGCATTGATGGGGGGAACGATGAGCAGTTCTTC
d_call: NA; j_call: TRBJ2-5; clone_size: NA; v_call: TRBV2; cdr3_aa: CATRQGSAGETQYF; cdr3_nt: TGTGCCACACGTCAGGGGAGCGCAGGGGAGACTCAGTACTTC
d_call: NA; j_call: TRBJ2-3; clone_size: many; v_call: TRBV9; cdr3_aa: CASTPVLGSTDTQYF; cdr3_nt: TGTGCCAGCACACCGGTTTTGGGGAGTACAGATACGCAGTATTTT
d_call: NA; j_call: TRBJ2-3; clone_size: NA; v_call: TRBV9; cdr3_aa: CASSLGHPCRSNQYF; cdr3_nt: TGTGCCAGCAGCTTAGGACACCCCTGTCGTAGTAACCAGTATTTT